This TCR beta chain stems from a study of T cells in Graves' hyperthyroidism and ophthalmopathy. Note on this clonotype: Its antigen is still unknown.

General study points: A model of 13 V-J features distinguished ophthalmopathy from stable hyperthyroidism.

Amplification yielded TCR beta CDR3 regions, with RNA transcripts as the source. TCR CDR3 underwent first-round RT-PCR with the HTBI primer set. TCRdb re-derived calls from the multiplex PCR reads in MiXCR, one entry per CDR3 protein. Of a few hundred thousand distinct CDR3 sequences in the sample, about 15% were seen once. This CDR3 has 13 residues. The V gene lost 11 bases and the J gene lost 1 base, with 14 bases spanning the gap. CDR1 is ENHRY, CDR2 SYGVKD, per germline. The sequence was collected from a woman in her twenties or thirties with Graves' hyperthyroidism. The genes are TRBV10-3 and TRBJ1-1, with a possible D match to TRBD1 (5 bases). Sequenced input: blood. CDR3 DNA: TGTGCCTGCGGCGGGACGGAGAACACTGAAGCTTTCTTT. This encodes CACGGTENTEAFF.